This T cell receptor beta chain originates from a study of blood T cell repertoires in COVID-19. In the study overall: T cells, B-cell-depleted T cells, or PBMCs supplied cDNA or gDNA.

This clone was picked up one time. The CDR3 consists of 14 residues. Germline CDR1 and CDR2: ENHRY and SYGVKD. V shed 7 bases and J shed 5 bases, with 15 bases lying between them. Generated by immunoSEQ multiplex PCR, the TCRdb table keeps only in-frame clones and is missing some. The sample includes 30,000 to 50,000 clones, approximately 79% seen only once; the top ten take 20% to 30%. The V call is TRBV10-3, the J call TRBJ2-1, with D possibly matching TRBD1 (6 bases). The clonotype comes from a man aged 65 to 85 with acute or convalescent COVID-19. The sequencing sample was made of peripheral blood. CDR3 sequence reads: CAINQAGADNEQFF. The CDR3 DNA reads as TGTGCCATCAATCAGGCAGGGGCCGACAATGAGCAGTTCTTC.